This T cell receptor beta chain is from a study of blood T cells in healthy people across ages. Germline-derived CDR1 and CDR2 are SNHLY and FYNNEI. The CDR3 extends over 15 amino acids. The V gene lost 1 base and the J gene lost 4 bases, with 11 bases spanning the gap. Primed by a sample-barcoded 5' primer and a J-beta primer mix, a second PCR proceeded for 7 to 11 cycles. Tags on each cDNA molecule came from a template-switch adaptor with 12 random nucleotides. TCRdb analysed the 5' RACE reads with MiXCR anew, one entry per CDR3 protein. The data contain about 830,000 distinct CDR3 sequences, 60% to 80% of them seen just once; the ten biggest clones take up roughly a quarter.

Source material: blood. V and J are TRBV2 and TRBJ1-5, with unresolved D. The TCR originated in a man aged 25-45 years in good health. The CDR3 loop is CASSEDIGANQPQHF. The CDR3 DNA is TGTGCCAGCAGTGAAGATATAGGTGCGAATCAGCCCCAGCATTTT.